This record concerns one T cell receptor beta chain sequence. Its antigen target is currently unknown. No per-base quality is available; no much larger clone lies one base away. TCRbeta CDR3 regions were amplified from genomic DNA by means of the immunoSEQ Assay, a bias-controlled multiplex PCR. Per the source publication's procedure: Nucleated cell counts per sample were estimated from amplification of reference gene primers within the assay. Sequence reads were collapsed and filtered to measure the absolute abundance of every unique TCRbeta CDR3 rearrangement. Productive Simpson clonality was computed per sample as the square root of Simpson's diversity index over productive rearrangements. Entries here come from immuneACCESS through TCRdb and include only in-frame sequences with V and J called. Some clones fail to appear in such tables; in the studies checked, an unresolved V gene covers under half of the shortfall, and the cause of the remainder is unknown. V and J calls and clone size follow that table, whereas D and trimming were derived from the DNA. The sample profile shows some 65,000 clones; over 85% of them were found once. Together, the top ten hold roughly 3% of the sample.

The germline V gene encodes CDR1 LNHDA and CDR2 SQIVND (reference sequence). The CDR3 starts with the cysteine, ends with the phenylalanine, and has 14 residues. Only the CDR3 region is kept as DNA, spanning 42 bases read in frame from base 1. The junction shows trimming of 7 bases on V and 7 bases on J, and the gene matches do not reach 10 bases of it. The collaborating institutions used their own protocols to collect whole blood in K2EDTA tubes. For TCRbeta analysis, collaborator samples were shipped as frozen whole blood, as isolated PBMCs, or as DNA extracted from either sample type. This record comes from a study of blood T cell repertoires in COVID-19 (dated by TCRdb to 2018 to 2021). As for the study more broadly: Samples from collaborators originated in the United States, Italy and Spain and spanned both the acute and convalescent phases of COVID-19. The prospective study material was composed of cDNA or gDNA derived from T cells, B-cell-depleted T cells, or PBMCs. Subjects who had been exposed to COVID-19, were actively infected with it, or had recovered from it provided the deeply sampled blood TCRbeta repertoires that made up the dataset. The repertoires were released in a freely available public database intended as a resource for research on the immune response to SARS-CoV-2. Samples came from the ongoing ImmuneRACE study (first 160 participants) plus 1,254 subjects from 6 global collaborators. The sample metadata nearly always contained a de-identified subject ID, COVID-19 status, age in years and sex. Where available, HLA class I and class II types were taken from metadata supplied by the sample provider and were not determined by assay-based typing. Broader findings and caveats from the paper: The amount of clinical and demographic metadata varied by source and participant and was provided uncurated.

This sequence uses TRBV19 and TRBJ1-2; TRBD1 fits 9 bases in the junction. This clonotype was sampled from an older man with active COVID-19. The sequenced material came from peripheral blood. The sequenced DNA is TGTGCCAGTAACTCAGGGGACAGGGTTGGTGGCTACACCTTC. Its protein is CASNSGDRVGGYTF.